This TCR beta chain was documented in a study of T cell responses to AZD1222 COVID-19 vaccine. The data were produced by immunoSEQ multiplex PCR, yet TCRdb's version contains in-frame clones alone and is incomplete. The sample lists 150,000 to 200,000 clones; 88% were seen once. This clonotype originated in an adult who received the AZD1222 COVID-19 vaccine. The starting material was peripheral blood, obtained 28 days after the second AZD1222 dose.

CDR3 nucleotides: TGTGCCAGCAGATCGACCGGACAGGGAGGTGGCTACACCTTC. Translating gives CASRSTGQGGGYTF. This rearrangement joins TRBV28 to TRBJ1-2; 8 positions match TRBD1. The CDR3 sequence is 14 residues long. The V gene end was trimmed by 6 bases and the J gene end by 7 bases; junction bases not matched to a gene: 10. Germline CDR1 MDHEN, CDR2 SYDVKM.